This entry lists 30 T cell receptor beta chains sequenced from one sample in a study of shared clonotypes between healthy human individuals. Naive CD8 cells lacked CD45RO and underwent positive selection for CCR7, leaving out terminally differentiated effector memory CD45RA+ cells. The assay was immunoSEQ multiplex PCR, and TCRdb's table has in-frame clones only and misses some. The sample consists of roughly 2,000,000 clones, about 95% of them appearing once. Specimen: naive CD8+ T cells sorted from blood. These receptors were taken from a man between 18 and 35 years old in good health.

The J gene is TRBJ2-5, the V gene TRBV5-1; 7 bases line up with TRBD2. This CDR3 has 14 amino acids. From germline, CDR1 is SGHRS and CDR2 YFSETQ. The V and J ends lost 7 bases and 1 base, in that order; junction bases with no gene match: 7. CDR3 nucleotide sequence: TGCGCCAGCGCGGGGGAGGCAGTCCAAGAGACCCAGTACTTC. It yields the protein CASAGEAVQETQYF. The variable domain in full, completed from reference TRBV5-1 and TRBJ2-5, reads KAGVTQTPRYLIKTRGQQVTLSCSPISGHRSVSWYQQTPGQGLQFLFEYFSETQRNKGNFPGRFSGRQFSNSRSEMNVSTLELGDSALYLCASAGEAVQETQYFGPGTRLLVL.

The chain couples TRBV28 to TRBJ2-7, with D uncertain. This CDR3 has 13 amino acids. Germline CDR1 reads MDHEN; CDR2 reads SYDVKM. The V end lost 3 bases, the J end lost 3 bases, and 9 bases lay between the germline ends. The CDR3 loop is CASSLGYGYEQYF. The CDR3 nucleotides read TGTGCCAGCAGTTTGGGGTATGGCTACGAGCAGTACTTC. Full variable domain (outside the CDR3, taken from reference TRBV28 and TRBJ2-7): DVKVTQSSRYLVKRTGEKVFLECVQDMDHENMFWYRQDPGLGLRLIYFSYDVKMKEKGDIPEGYSVSREKKERFSLILESASTNQTSMYLCASSLGYGYEQYFGPGTRLTVT.

The gene calls are TRBV10-3 and TRBJ2-7, with 11 bases lining up with TRBD2. Germline CDR1 reads ENHRY; CDR2 reads SYGVKD. V was pared by 5 bases and J by 3 bases, with 3 bases of the junction left unmatched. The CDR3 totals 14 residues. CDR3 loop: CAISSGTSGYEQYF. For the CDR3, the DNA is TGTGCCATCAGTTCCGGGACTAGCGGCTACGAGCAGTACTTC.

J is TRBJ1-6 and V is TRBV7-6, with D possibly matching TRBD1 (5 bases). CDR1 SGHVS and CDR2 FNYEAQ come from the germline V gene. Trimming left V 0 bases short and J 7 bases short, with 13 bases between. This CDR3 has 16 amino acids. CDR3 bases: TGTGCCAGCAGCTTAGCGCGTTCGGAGGGGAATTCACCCCTCCACTTT. It codes for CASSLARSEGNSPLHF.

The gene calls are TRBV11-2 and TRBJ2-7; 7 bases match TRBD2. CDR1 is SGHAT, CDR2 FQNNGV, per germline. V lost 0 bases, J lost 3 bases, and 5 bases stayed unmatched. The CDR3 has 15 amino acids. The CDR3 here is CASSLDGAGVYEQYF. The DNA for the CDR3 is TGTGCCAGCAGCTTAGATGGGGCGGGAGTCTACGAGCAGTACTTC.

As for this clone: At the DNA level, this CDR3 is encoded by other sequences in the same sample as well. The chain combines TRBV6-5 with TRBJ2-3; D remains unclear. The CDR3 is made up of 13 amino acids. The germline gives CDR1 MNHEY, CDR2 SVGAGI. Trimming shortened V by 0 bases and J by 4 bases, and 5 bases separated the two germline ends. CDR3 sequence: CASSYSGPDTQYF. The CDR3 DNA follows: TGTGCCAGCAGTTACTCGGGCCCAGATACGCAGTATTTT.

The chain recombines TRBV12-5 with TRBJ1-4; D call uncertain. Germline assignment: CDR1 LGHNT and CDR2 FRNRAP. This CDR3 is built from 17 residues. Trimming cost V 6 bases and J 0 bases, with 17 bases left between them. The CDR3 reads CASGEADGLTTNEKLFF. The CDR3 DNA is TGTGCTAGTGGGGAGGCGGACGGACTCACAACTAATGAAAAACTGTTTTTT.

The chain is built from TRBV4-1 and TRBJ1-3; D remains unclear. The V gene's germline CDR1 is MGHRA and CDR2 YSYEKL. The CDR3 is 15 amino acids. With 0 bases removed from V and 4 bases from J, the gap between germline ends came to 10 bases. The CDR3 nucleotides read TGCGCCAGCAGCCAAGAGTACGGTGGGGGAAACACCATATATTTT. Translating it yields CASSQEYGGGNTIYF.

The chain is built from TRBV19 and TRBJ2-3, with D perhaps assigned TRBD1 or TRBD2 (5 bases each). Trimming cost V 1 base and J 0 bases, with 11 bases left between them. Germline V gene data show CDR1 as LNHDA and CDR2 as SQIVND (reference sequence). CDR3 length equals 16 residues. CDR3 nucleotides: TGTGCCAGTAGTATAGCGTGGGGACGGAGCACAGATACGCAGTATTTT. Its translation: CASSIAWGRSTDTQYF.

This clone is a singleton in its sample. V is TRBV4-1 and J is TRBJ2-3; a possible D gene is TRBD2 (6 bases). The CDR3 has 13 amino acids. The germline V gene encodes CDR1 MGHRA and CDR2 YSYEKL. V lost 3 bases and J 13 bases, leaving 17 bases between the germline ends. CDR3 sequence (DNA): TGCGCCAGCAGCCAGCCGGGACTCGTGCAAGAGTATTTT. Translated: CASSQPGLVQEYF.

The V gene is TRBV7-8, the J gene TRBJ2-7; D remains unclear. CDR1 is SGHVS, CDR2 FQNEAQ, per germline. Trimming cost V 3 bases and J 2 bases, with 8 bases left between them. The CDR3 is made up of 13 amino acids. CDR3 amino acids: CASSFRMPYEQYF. The DNA for the CDR3 is TGTGCCAGCAGCTTCAGGATGCCCTACGAGCAGTACTTC.

The V and J genes are TRBV9 and TRBJ2-1, with TRBD2 as a possible D gene (6 bases). V gave up 4 bases and J gave up 7 bases, with 24 bases separating them. This CDR3 contains 17 residues. Germline values: CDR1 SGDLS, CDR2 YYNGEE. The CDR3 loop is CASSPRGGTPLRNEQFF. As DNA, the CDR3 is TGTGCCAGCAGCCCAAGGGGCGGGACTCCGCTTAGGAATGAGCAGTTCTTC. The full variable domain, rest sourced from reference TRBV9 and TRBJ2-1, is DSGVTQTPKHLITATGQRVTLRCSPRSGDLSVYWYQQSLDQGLQFLIQYYNGEERAKGNILERFSAQQFPDLHSELNLSSLELGDSALYFCASSPRGGTPLRNEQFFGPGTRLTVL.

This chain links TRBV4-1 with TRBJ2-7, with D maybe TRBD2 (6 bases). CDR3 length: 15 amino acids. Deletions cut 4 bases from V and 2 bases from J, with 15 bases between. CDR1 is MGHRA and CDR2 is YSYEKL in the germline V gene. CDR3: CASSRLGSGTYEQYF. CDR3 bases: TGCGCCAGCAGCCGCCTCGGGAGTGGGACCTACGAGCAGTACTTC.

The chain employs TRBV2 and TRBJ1-5; possibly TRBD1 for D (6 bases). This CDR3 comprises 14 residues. Germline V CDR1 and CDR2: SNHLY, FYNNEI. V gave up 6 bases and J gave up 5 bases, with 14 bases separating them. Here the CDR3 DNA reads TGTGCCAGCAGGGAGGCAGGGGTACATCAGCCCCAGCATTTT. Translation: CASREAGVHQPQHF.

The V call is TRBV7-9, the J call TRBJ2-3; 7 nucleotides line up with TRBD1. CDR1 is SEHNR and CDR2 is FQNEAQ in the germline V gene (reference sequence). CDR3 length equals 16 residues. The J segment lost 5 bases and the V segment lost 0 bases, leaving 8 bases of the junction unmatched. The CDR3 here is CASSLASDRPQDTQYF. CDR3 sequence (DNA): TGTGCCAGCAGCTTAGCGTCGGACAGGCCACAAGATACGCAGTATTTT.

The V gene is TRBV18, the J gene TRBJ2-1; 10 nucleotides agree with TRBD2. J was trimmed by 8 bases and V by 3 bases; bases with no gene match: 7. Germline assignment: CDR1 KGHSH and CDR2 LQKENI. The CDR3 runs to 15 residues. The chain's CDR3 is CASSPIGLAGDEQFF. In DNA, the CDR3 is TGTGCCAGCTCACCGATTGGGCTAGCGGGAGATGAGCAGTTCTTC.

V usage is TRBV4-3 and J usage is TRBJ1-1; no definite D call. CDR3 size: 14 residues. Trimming cost V 0 bases and J 1 base, with 6 bases left between them. The germline V gene encodes CDR1 LGHNA and CDR2 YSLEER. In nucleotides, the CDR3 is TGCGCCAGCAGCCAAGATTTGTCGAACACTGAAGCTTTCTTT. Translating gives CASSQDLSNTEAFF.

This clone appeared a few times. The V gene is TRBV27, the J gene TRBJ1-6; D call uncertain. Germline-derived CDR1 and CDR2 are MNHEY and SMNVEV (reference sequence). This CDR3 is built from 13 residues. V lost 5 bases, J lost 6 bases, and 8 bases lay in between. CDR3 DNA sequence: TGTGCCAGCAGTCCCTATTCTAATTCACCCCTCCACTTT. Translation gives CASSPYSNSPLHF.

As to this clone: The same CDR3 arises from other DNA sequences in this sample as well. The chain uses TRBV27 and TRBJ2-3, with D perhaps TRBD1 (5 bases). Germline V gene data show CDR1 as MNHEY and CDR2 as SMNVEV (reference sequence). V was shortened by 4 bases and J by 0 bases, with 8 bases between the two germline ends. CDR3 length: 14 amino acids. The DNA of the CDR3 is TGTGCCAGCAGTTGGGCAGGGAGCACAGATACGCAGTATTTT. Its translation is CASSWAGSTDTQYF.

This rearrangement joins TRBV27 to TRBJ1-5; the D gene is possibly TRBD1 (5 bases). V was shortened by 4 bases and J by 10 bases, with 17 bases between the two germline ends. CDR1 MNHEY and CDR2 SMNVEV come from the germline V gene (reference sequence). There are 14 residues in the CDR3. DNA for the CDR3: TGTGCCAGCAGTTCAACCGGGGGTGCAGTACCCCAGCATTTT. Amino acid sequence: CASSSTGGAVPQHF.

This clone came up once. The chain combines TRBV30 with TRBJ2-7; TRBD2 might be the D (5 bases). V was shortened by 3 bases and J by 4 bases, with 28 bases between the two germline ends. The germline gives CDR1 GTSNPN, CDR2 SVGIG (reference sequence). CDR3 length: 18 residues. The CDR3 coding sequence is TGTGCCTGGAGATCGAGTAGCGCGGACCCCTACATTTCTTACGAGCAGTACTTC. Translation: CAWRSSSADPYISYEQYF.

This chain joins TRBV27 and TRBJ2-3, with unresolved D. Trimming left V 9 bases short and J 4 bases short, with 8 bases between. Germline assignment: CDR1 MNHEY and CDR2 SMNVEV (reference sequence). The CDR3 runs to 11 residues. CDR3 sequence reads: CASSMADTQYF. CDR3 in DNA: TGTGCCAGTTCCATGGCAGATACGCAGTATTTT.

V is TRBV30 and J is TRBJ2-1; 11 bases line up with TRBD2. Per germline, CDR1 GTSNPN and CDR2 SVGIG (reference sequence). V trimming: 2 bases; J trimming: 12 bases; junction bases outside the gene matches: 12. This CDR3 has 15 residues. CDR3: CAWSSGLAALKGQFF. CDR3 nucleotides: TGTGCCTGGAGTTCGGGACTAGCGGCCCTCAAGGGGCAGTTCTTC. The whole variable domain, filled in from reference TRBV30 and TRBJ2-1, reads SQTIHQWPATLVQPVGSPLSLECTVEGTSNPNLYWYRQAAGRGLQLLFYSVGIGQISSEVPQNLSASRPQDRQFILSSKKLLLSDSGFYLCAWSSGLAALKGQFFGPGTRLTVL.

CDR3: CASSQDAGLAAYEQYF. CDR3 nucleotides: TGCGCCAGCAGCCAAGATGCCGGACTAGCGGCCTACGAGCAGTACTTC. The chain links TRBV4-1 to TRBJ2-7, with TRBD2 identical over 10 bases. The CDR3 covers 16 residues. V lost 0 bases and J lost 2; bases outside the gene matches: 4. The germline gives CDR1 MGHRA, CDR2 YSYEKL.

The rearrangement uses TRBV19 and TRBJ1-5, with unresolved D. V dropped 5 bases and J dropped 4 bases, with 6 bases sitting between them. This CDR3 is 12 amino acids long. Germline lookup yields CDR1 LNHDA and CDR2 SQIVND (reference sequence). The CDR3 bases are TGTGCCAGTAGTCCCCCGAATCAGCCCCAGCATTTT. Amino acid sequence: CASSPPNQPQHF.

CDR3 sequence: CASSWTSGDLYNEQFF. CDR3 coding DNA: TGCGCCAGCAGCTGGACTAGCGGGGATTTGTACAATGAGCAGTTCTTC. The gene calls are TRBV5-1 and TRBJ2-1, with TRBD2 identical over 12 bases. V gave up 3 bases and J gave up 4 bases; unmatched junction bases: 5. Germline V gene data show CDR1 as SGHRS and CDR2 as YFSETQ. This CDR3 comprises 16 residues.

V and J are TRBV28 and TRBJ2-3; D remains unclear. The CDR3 runs to 16 residues. Per germline, CDR1 MDHEN and CDR2 SYDVKM. V shed 3 bases and J shed 0 bases, with 13 bases lying between them. For the CDR3, the DNA is TGTGCCAGCAGTTTGAAAGGTGGGCGTAGCACAGATACGCAGTATTTT. This gives the protein CASSLKGGRSTDTQYF.

This chain connects TRBV19 to TRBJ2-2; D not resolved. Trimming cost V 0 bases and J 5 bases, with 4 bases left between them. This CDR3 has 13 residues. CDR1 is LNHDA and CDR2 is SQIVND in the germline V gene (reference sequence). Here the CDR3 reads CASSIDRTGELFF. The CDR3 DNA sequence: TGTGCCAGTAGTATAGATCGGACCGGGGAGCTGTTTTTT. Complete variable domain (other parts from reference TRBV19 and TRBJ2-2): DGGITQSPKYLFRKEGQNVTLSCEQNLNHDAMYWYRQDPGQGLRLIYYSQIVNDFQKGDIAEGYSVSREKKESFPLTVTSAQKNPTAFYLCASSIDRTGELFFGEGSRLTVL.

This chain joins TRBV27 and TRBJ1-1; a weak D match, TRBD1 (5 bases). Trimming pared 2 bases from V and 1 base from J, leaving 8 bases between. Looked up from germline, CDR1 is MNHEY and CDR2 is SMNVEV (reference sequence). The CDR3 loop spans 14 amino acids. The CDR3 DNA is TGTGCCAGCAGTTTAGTGGGACCGAACACTGAAGCTTTCTTT. Its translation: CASSLVGPNTEAFF.

This rearrangement joins TRBV6-5 to TRBJ2-1; TRBD1 matches at 8 bases. V dropped 4 bases and J dropped 15; count of bases not matched to a gene: 5. CDR3 length: 11 residues. Germline V lookup: CDR1 MNHEY, CDR2 SVGAGI. The CDR3 sequence: CASSWAGGLFF. The CDR3 DNA is TGTGCCAGCAGTTGGGCAGGGGGCTTGTTCTTC.